This T cell receptor beta chain is drawn from a study of T-cell reconstitution after alpha-beta-depleted transplantation in children listed by TCRdb under 2016. About the study as a whole: T-cell immune reconstitution after TCRalphabeta/CD19-depleted allogeneic hematopoietic cell transplantation in children was quantitatively tracked in the study by means of TCR repertoire profiling.

This clonotype showed up many times. Its recognized antigen is unknown. No base quality values were provided; no much bigger clone lies one nucleotide off. Library preparation was by PCR. Sequenced using an Illumina HiSeq 2500. TCR libraries were prepared with molecular barcoding, using unique molecular identifiers to normalize TCRbeta repertoire quantification. TCRdb passed the public sequencing reads through fastp at Q25 and MiXCR, retaining productive beta sequences. Every distinct CDR3 protein forms one entry, paired with its most common genes and DNA. The sample table lists 440,000 or so distinct CDR3 sequences, roughly a tenth of them with a count of one. The ten largest clonotypes hold 4.5% to 7% of the sample. Its CDR3 holds 15 amino acids, cysteine through phenylalanine. The DNA shown is the 45-base CDR3, in frame from base 1. CDR1 and CDR2 (SGHRS, YFSETQ) derive from the germline V gene. V and J lose 1 base and 0 bases, and a span of 10 bases separates them.

The material sequenced was PBMCs from the stem cell graft donor, taken from the stem cell graft. The receptor was derived from a human donor who donated a stem cell graft to a child with acute myeloid leukemia. The V and J genes are TRBV5-1 and TRBJ2-5, with the D gene tentatively TRBD1 or TRBD2, based on 6 matching bases in each. The CDR3 is CASSLSGGYQETQYF. In nucleotide form, the sequence is TGCGCCAGCAGCTTGTCCGGGGGCTACCAAGAGACCCAGTACTTC.